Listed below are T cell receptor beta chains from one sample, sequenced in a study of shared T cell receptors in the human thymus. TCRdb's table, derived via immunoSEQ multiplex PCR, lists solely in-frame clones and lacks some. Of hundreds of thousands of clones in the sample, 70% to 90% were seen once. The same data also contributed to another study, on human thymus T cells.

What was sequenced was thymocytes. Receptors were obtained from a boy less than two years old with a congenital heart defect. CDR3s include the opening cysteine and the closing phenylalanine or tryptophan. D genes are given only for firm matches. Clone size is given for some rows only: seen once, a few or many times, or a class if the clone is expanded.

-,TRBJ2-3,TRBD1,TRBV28,TGTGCCAGCAGTCACACGGGACAGATTGGGGTCACAGATACGCAGTATTTT,CASSHTGQIGVTDTQYF
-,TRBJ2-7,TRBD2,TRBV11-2,TGTGCCAGCAGCCCCAGCGGGAGCTCAGCCTACGAGCAGTACTTC,CASSPSGSSAYEQYF
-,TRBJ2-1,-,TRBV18,TGTGCCAGCTCACCACCTTCAGGGGAATGGAGTGAGCAGTTCTTC,CASSPPSGEWSEQFF
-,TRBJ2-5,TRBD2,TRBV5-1,TGCGCCAGCAGCTTGGCCCAGACTAGCGGGGGTCCTAAAGAGACCCAGTACTTC,CASSLAQTSGGPKETQYF
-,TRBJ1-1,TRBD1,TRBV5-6,TGTGCCAGCAGCCCGGGACAGGGGGAACGGAAAACTGAAGCTTTCTTT,CASSPGQGERKTEAFF
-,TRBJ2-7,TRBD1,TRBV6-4,TGTGCCAGGAGCAGACCGGACAGGGCACACGAGCAGTACTTC,CARSRPDRAHEQYF
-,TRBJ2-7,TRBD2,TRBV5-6,TGTGCCAGCAGGTGGACGGGAGGGAGCTCCTACGAGCAGTACTTC,CASRWTGGSSYEQYF
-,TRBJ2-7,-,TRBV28,TGTGCCAGCAGTTCTCTGGGGACACATTTCTACGAGCAGTACTTC,CASSSLGTHFYEQYF
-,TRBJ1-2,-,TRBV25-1,TGTGCCAGCAGTGAACCTGGGGGCGGCTACACCTTC,CASSEPGGGYTF
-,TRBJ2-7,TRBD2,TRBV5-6,TGTGCCAGCAGCCGATCGAGGAATAGCGGGGGATGCTACGAGCAGTACTTC,CASSRSRNSGGCYEQYF
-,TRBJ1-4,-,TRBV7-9,TGTGCCAGCAGCTTTCCCTTTGGGGGGACTAATGAAAAACTGTTTTTT,CASSFPFGGTNEKLFF
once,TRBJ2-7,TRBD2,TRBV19,TGTGCCAGTACTAGCGGGAAGTTTCCCTACGAGCAGTACTTC,CASTSGKFPYEQYF
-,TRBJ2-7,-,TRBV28,TGTGCCAGCGTTAGGGGCAGTCCTTACGAGCAGTACTTC,CASVRGSPYEQYF
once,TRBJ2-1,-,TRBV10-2,TGCGCCACCCGGAGGAGCTCCTACAATGAGCAGTTCTTC,CATRRSSYNEQFF
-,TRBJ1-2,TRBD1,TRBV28,TGTGCCAGCAGTTTAGGAGACAGGGGAAACTATGGCTACACCTTC,CASSLGDRGNYGYTF
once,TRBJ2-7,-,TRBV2,TGTGCCAGCAGTCGGCCGGGACATGGAGAGTCAGAGCAGTACTTC,CASSRPGHGESEQYF
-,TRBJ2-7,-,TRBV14,TGTGCCAGCAGCCTCGGGACAATAGGCTACGAGCAGTACTTC,CASSLGTIGYEQYF
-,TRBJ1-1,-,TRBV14,TGTGCCAGCAGGAACAGGGTGGATAACACTGAAGCTTTCTTT,CASRNRVDNTEAFF
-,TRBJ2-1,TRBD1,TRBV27,TGTGCCAGCACACGACAGGGGGCTTACAATGAGCAGTTCTTC,CASTRQGAYNEQFF
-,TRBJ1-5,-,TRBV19,TGTGCCAGTAGCCAGGGGTTTGGCAATCAGCCCCAGCATTTT,CASSQGFGNQPQHF
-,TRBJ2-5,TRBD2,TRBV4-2,TGTGCCAGCAGCCAAGGAGGACTAGCGGGGGGTGGGGAGACCCAGTACTTC,CASSQGGLAGGGETQYF
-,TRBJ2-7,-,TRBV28,TGTGCCAGCAGTTTAAAAGGGCTTCTATACCGGAGGGACGAGCAGTACTTC,CASSLKGLLYRRDEQYF
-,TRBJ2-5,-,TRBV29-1,TGCAGCGGCCAACGAACAGGGTTGCAAGAGACCCAGTACTTC,CSGQRTGLQETQYF
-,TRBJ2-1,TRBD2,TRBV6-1,TGTGCCAGCAGTGTTTCGAGGGAAAAGCGGGAGGGCCCCCTTGAGCAGTTCTTC,CASSVSREKREGPLEQFF
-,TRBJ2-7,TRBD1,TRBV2,TGTGCCAGCAGAGACAGGGCCAAGGGTTACGAGCAGTACTTC,CASRDRAKGYEQYF
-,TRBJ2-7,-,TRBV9,TGTGCCAGCAGCGCTCAAGGGGGAGGGCCTGACGAGCAGTACTTC,CASSAQGGGPDEQYF
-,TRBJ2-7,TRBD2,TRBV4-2,TGTGCCAGCAGCCAATTACTAGCGGGGGGGCCGGGCGAGCAGTACTTC,CASSQLLAGGPGEQYF
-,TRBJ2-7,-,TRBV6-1,TGTGCCAGCAGGGAGGGGGGGGAGAACTACGAGCAGTACTTC,CASREGGENYEQYF
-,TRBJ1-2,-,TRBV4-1,TGCGCCAGCAGCATTCGACAGCGCGGGGACTATGGCTACACCTTC,CASSIRQRGDYGYTF
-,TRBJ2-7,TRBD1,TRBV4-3,TGCGCCAGCAGCCAAAACCAGACAGGGGCGACCTACGAGCAGTACTTC,CASSQNQTGATYEQYF
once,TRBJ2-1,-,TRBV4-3,TGCGCCAGCAGCCAGGACTCCGGGAGAGACTACAATGAGCAGTTCTTC,CASSQDSGRDYNEQFF
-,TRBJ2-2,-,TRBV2,TGTGCCAGCAGTGAACTTCGACAGGGAGGAGACACCGGGGAGCTGTTTTTT,CASSELRQGGDTGELFF
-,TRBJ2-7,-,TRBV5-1,TGCGCCAGCAGCTTCGTGGGAGACCACGAGCAGTACTTC,CASSFVGDHEQYF
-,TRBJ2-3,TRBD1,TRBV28,TGTGCCAGCAGTTTCAAGCCTTTCGGCATTGGTTTACAGGGGGATTCCACAGATACGCAGTATTTT,CASSFKPFGIGLQGDSTDTQYF
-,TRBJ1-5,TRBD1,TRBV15,TGTGCCACCAGCAGAGGGACAGGGGCTTACCGGGAGCCCCAGCATTTT,CATSRGTGAYREPQHF
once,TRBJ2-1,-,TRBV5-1,TGCGCCAGCAGCCCTCATCCCCGCCGCGGGGCTACCTCCTACAATGAGCAGTTCTTC,CASSPHPRRGATSYNEQFF
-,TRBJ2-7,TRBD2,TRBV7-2,TGTGCCAGCAGCTACGGGACTAGGGACATCTACGAGCAGTACTTC,CASSYGTRDIYEQYF